The 24 T cell receptor beta chains in this list originate from one sample, sequenced in a study of cytomegalovirus exposure and HLA in healthy donors. With 60 Vbeta and 13 Jbeta primers, the PCR was carried out. The data were produced by immunoSEQ multiplex PCR, yet TCRdb's version contains in-frame clones alone and is incomplete. The sample lists around 180,000 clones; roughly 90% were seen once. Material for sequencing was PBMCs. These receptors came from a girl less than two years old in good health and CMV-seronegative.

V usage is TRBV7-9 and J usage is TRBJ1-4; D not certain. Trimming took 1 base from V and 0 from J, leaving 9 bases between them. Germline CDR1 SEHNR, CDR2 FQNEAQ (reference sequence). This CDR3 comprises 16 residues. CDR3 sequence reads: CASSLVGLATNEKLFF. The CDR3 DNA reads as TGTGCCAGCAGCTTAGTTGGGCTTGCAACTAATGAAAAACTGTTTTTT.

This chain connects TRBV27 to TRBJ1-4; D ambiguous. Germline V gene sequence: CDR1 MNHEY, CDR2 SMNVEV (reference sequence). With 4 bases removed from V and 0 bases from J, the gap between germline ends came to 6 bases. There are 14 residues in the CDR3. For the CDR3, the DNA is TGTGCCAGCAGTTCCTATGCAACTAATGAAAAACTGTTTTTT. Protein: CASSSYATNEKLFF. The full variable domain, with the rest looked up from reference TRBV27 and TRBJ1-4, is EAQVTQNPRYLITVTGKKLTVTCSQNMNHEYMSWYRQDPGLGLRQIYYSMNVEVTDKGDVPEGYKVSRKEKRNFPLILESPSPNQTSLYFCASSSYATNEKLFFGSGTQLSVL.

This sequence joins TRBV5-1 and TRBJ1-1; a possible D gene is TRBD1 (5 bases). CDR1 is SGHRS and CDR2 is YFSETQ in the germline V gene. Trimming removed 0 bases from V and 3 bases from J, with 12 bases in between. CDR3 length: 15 residues. CDR3 region: CASSLGQGFDTEAFF. The CDR3 region has the DNA TGCGCCAGCAGCTTGGGTCAGGGTTTCGACACTGAAGCTTTCTTT.

The chain carries TRBV7-9 and TRBJ2-1; 13 bases align to TRBD2. Germline loops: CDR1 SEHNR, CDR2 FQNEAQ (reference sequence). V lost 6 bases and J lost 6; bases outside the gene matches: 5. CDR3 length equals 15 residues. As DNA, the CDR3 is TGTGCCAGCAGTTATACTAGCGGGAGGGCCAATGAGCAGTTCTTC. It yields the protein CASSYTSGRANEQFF.

The V call is TRBV5-1, the J call TRBJ2-1; 11 bases align to TRBD2. In germline, CDR1 is SGHRS, CDR2 YFSETQ. The CDR3 totals 18 residues. Trimming cost V 5 bases and J 0 bases; bases outside gene matches: 10. CDR3 amino acids: CASRYGLAGLSSYNEQFF. DNA for the CDR3: TGCGCCAGCAGATATGGACTAGCGGGTTTGAGCTCCTACAATGAGCAGTTCTTC.

This chain links TRBV4-2 with TRBJ2-1, with 9 positions matching TRBD2. The germline V gene encodes CDR1 LGHNA and CDR2 YNFKEQ. The CDR3 length is 16 residues. Trimming took 1 base from V and 4 from J; bases not matched to a gene: 5. CDR3 DNA sequence: TGTGCCAGCAGCCAAGGCGGGGGGGCAGGGTACAATGAGCAGTTCTTC. Translation gives CASSQGGGAGYNEQFF.

CDR3 DNA sequence: TGTGCCAGCACCCAGGGGGCTGGGGCCAACGTCCTGACTTTC. Translating it yields CASTQGAGANVLTF. The chain uses TRBV6-5 and TRBJ2-6; the match to TRBD1 covers 7 bases. The CDR3 loop spans 14 amino acids. CDR1 is MNHEY and CDR2 is SVGAGI in the germline V gene. The ends lost 7 bases at V and 2 bases at J; junction bases unmatched: 2.

The rearrangement joins TRBV4-3 to TRBJ2-1, with 13 bases fitting TRBD2. J lost 14 bases, V lost 2 bases, and 6 bases had no gene match. This CDR3 has 14 amino acids. CDR1 is LGHNA and CDR2 is YSLEER in the germline V gene. The chain's CDR3 is CASSQSGLAGWKFF. CDR3 DNA: TGCGCCAGCAGCCAATCGGGACTAGCGGGATGGAAGTTCTTC.

The V call is TRBV2, the J call TRBJ1-2; 7 positions match TRBD1. Trimming cost V 5 bases and J 7 bases; bases outside gene matches: 10. The CDR3 totals 14 residues. Germline CDR1 and CDR2: SNHLY and FYNNEI. CDR3 DNA sequence: TGTGCCAGCAGTCCTGAAGGGGGCGTAGGTGGCTACACCTTC. It translates to CASSPEGGVGGYTF.

The rearrangement links TRBV28 to TRBJ1-2; D unresolved. Germline assignment: CDR1 MDHEN and CDR2 SYDVKM. The V gene lost 5 bases and the J gene lost 7 bases, with 26 bases spanning the gap. The CDR3 is made up of 17 amino acids. CDR3 sequence (DNA): TGTGCCAGCAGTCCGCGTCTTTATACTTCCCGATACTGTGGCTACACCTTC. It is translated as CASSPRLYTSRYCGYTF.

The chain is built from TRBV11-2 and TRBJ2-3, with TRBD2 matching over 8 bases. V dropped 1 base and J dropped 2; count of bases not matched to a gene: 11. This CDR3 spans 18 amino acids. The germline gives CDR1 SGHAT, CDR2 FQNNGV. CDR3 in amino acids: CASSLVPRGAPLTDTQYF. Written as DNA, the CDR3 is TGTGCCAGCAGCTTAGTACCGCGGGGGGCCCCCCTCACAGATACGCAGTATTTT. Full variable domain (rest looked up from reference TRBV11-2 and TRBJ2-3): EAGVAQSPRYKIIEKRQSVAFWCNPISGHATLYWYQQILGQGPKLLIQFQNNGVVDDSQLPKDRFSAERLKGVDSTLKIQPAKLEDSAVYLCASSLVPRGAPLTDTQYFGPGTRLTVL.

This clone was seen just once. This chain joins TRBV6-1 and TRBJ2-3, with D possibly TRBD1 on 6 matching bases. CDR3 length equals 15 residues. Germline V lookup: CDR1 MNHNS, CDR2 SASEGT. V lost 6 bases to trimming and J lost 8 bases, with 21 bases between them. The DNA of the CDR3 is TGTGCCAGCAGCACTGAACAGGGCGGTCTCTTTACGCAGTATTTT. Amino acid sequence: CASSTEQGGLFTQYF.

Here the CDR3 DNA reads TGTGCCAGCAGTGACGAGACAGGGAGCCCCTACGAGCAGTACTTC. Protein: CASSDETGSPYEQYF. This chain joins TRBV6-1 and TRBJ2-7; TRBD1 matches at 7 bases. The CDR3 length is 15 residues. The V segment lost 3 bases and the J segment 2 bases; nucleotides outside the gene matches: 7. The germline V gene encodes CDR1 MNHNS and CDR2 SASEGT.

This chain connects TRBV5-4 to TRBJ1-1, with 10 bases matching TRBD1. Germline V gives CDR1 SGHNT, CDR2 YYREEE (reference sequence). Trimming took 4 bases from V and 4 from J; bases not matched to a gene: 4. The CDR3 consists of 14 residues. The CDR3 bases are TGTGCCAGCAGCCTGGACAGGGGGGCCACTGAAGCTTTCTTT. As protein: CASSLDRGATEAFF.

There are a few counts of this clone. The chain uses TRBV2 and TRBJ2-3; 10 positions agree with TRBD2. After removal of 2 bases from V and 4 bases from J, the junction contained 3 bases not matched to a gene. The V gene's germline CDR1 is SNHLY and CDR2 FYNNEI. CDR3 length equals 15 residues. The CDR3: CASSELAGAPDTQYF. CDR3 sequence (DNA): TGTGCCAGCAGTGAACTAGCGGGGGCCCCAGATACGCAGTATTTT.

The gene calls are TRBV11-3 and TRBJ2-7; D uncertain. The CDR3 consists of 13 residues. Trimming took off 1 base at V and 3 bases at J, with 7 bases between the two ends. From germline, CDR1 is SGHNT and CDR2 YENEEA. The CDR3 nucleotides read TGTGCCAGCAGCTTAGGAGAGGACTACGAGCAGTACTTC. Amino acid sequence: CASSLGEDYEQYF.

The chain is built from TRBV4-1 and TRBJ2-7; D gene unclear. V was pared by 2 bases and J by 0 bases, with 8 bases between. CDR3 length equals 14 residues. Germline assignment: CDR1 MGHRA and CDR2 YSYEKL. This chain's CDR3 is CASSQIYNSYEQYF. The CDR3 bases are TGCGCCAGCAGCCAAATTTACAACTCCTACGAGCAGTACTTC.

The chain combines TRBV7-2 with TRBJ1-3; maybe TRBD1 (6 bases). Germline V CDR1 and CDR2: SGHTA, FQGNSA. The V end was cut by 4 bases, the J end by 8 bases, with 15 bases between. The CDR3 is 14 amino acids. CDR3 sequence reads: CASSSGGNPYTIYF. The CDR3 DNA sequence: TGTGCCAGCAGCTCTGGGGGCAACCCGTACACCATATATTTT.

J is TRBJ1-4 and V is TRBV5-4, with TRBD1 matching 9 bases. Per the germline V gene, CDR1 is SGHNT and CDR2 is YYREEE (reference sequence). This CDR3 has 14 residues. Trimming cost V 10 bases and J 5 bases; bases outside gene matches: 9. CDR3 sequence reads: CACSPGQGNEKLFF. The CDR3 DNA is TGTGCCTGTTCTCCGGGACAGGGAAATGAAAAACTGTTTTTT.

The chain links TRBV4-1 to TRBJ2-5; TRBD2 matches 11 bases. Germline trimming cut 2 bases from V and 1 base from J; bases unmatched to any gene: 9. Germline-derived CDR1 and CDR2 are MGHRA and YSYEKL. CDR3 length: 18 amino acids. CDR3 nucleotide sequence: TGCGCCAGCAGCCAACCCTATTTCCTAGCGGGGGGCCAAGAGACCCAGTACTTC. As protein: CASSQPYFLAGGQETQYF.

V is TRBV2 and J is TRBJ2-3; perhaps TRBD2 as D (6 bases). This CDR3 region has 14 residues. Per the germline V gene, CDR1 is SNHLY and CDR2 is FYNNEI. V gave up 7 bases and J gave up 0 bases, with 11 bases separating them. The CDR3: CASMSGPSTDTQYF. CDR3 nucleotide sequence: TGTGCCAGCATGAGCGGGCCTAGCACAGATACGCAGTATTTT.

This clone was observed a single time. The V call is TRBV9, the J call TRBJ2-7; possible D gene TRBD2, 5 bases. Germline CDR1 SGDLS, CDR2 YYNGEE. This CDR3 spans 18 amino acids. Trimming took 0 bases from V and 6 from J, leaving 25 bases between them. CDR3 residues: CASSVGPRRPGGISEQYF. In DNA form, the CDR3 reads TGTGCCAGCAGCGTAGGGCCTCGTCGGCCAGGAGGTATCTCCGAGCAGTACTTC.

This chain connects TRBV5-4 to TRBJ2-1; 10 bases fit TRBD2. Germline lookup yields CDR1 SGHNT and CDR2 YYREEE (reference sequence). The length of the CDR3 is 17 residues. The V and J ends lost 0 bases and 9 bases, in that order; junction bases with no gene match: 12. CDR3 protein: CASSLAVRASGSSEQFF. In nucleotides, the CDR3 is TGTGCCAGCAGCTTGGCAGTAAGGGCTAGCGGGAGTTCTGAGCAGTTCTTC.

The chain carries TRBV27 and TRBJ1-4; D is unclear. V lost 2 bases to trimming and J lost 2 bases, with 9 bases between them. Looked up from germline, CDR1 is MNHEY and CDR2 is SMNVEV (reference sequence). The CDR3 extends over 15 amino acids. DNA for the CDR3: TGTGCCAGCAGTTTACAGGTCGCGACTAATGAAAAACTGTTTTTT. Translation: CASSLQVATNEKLFF.